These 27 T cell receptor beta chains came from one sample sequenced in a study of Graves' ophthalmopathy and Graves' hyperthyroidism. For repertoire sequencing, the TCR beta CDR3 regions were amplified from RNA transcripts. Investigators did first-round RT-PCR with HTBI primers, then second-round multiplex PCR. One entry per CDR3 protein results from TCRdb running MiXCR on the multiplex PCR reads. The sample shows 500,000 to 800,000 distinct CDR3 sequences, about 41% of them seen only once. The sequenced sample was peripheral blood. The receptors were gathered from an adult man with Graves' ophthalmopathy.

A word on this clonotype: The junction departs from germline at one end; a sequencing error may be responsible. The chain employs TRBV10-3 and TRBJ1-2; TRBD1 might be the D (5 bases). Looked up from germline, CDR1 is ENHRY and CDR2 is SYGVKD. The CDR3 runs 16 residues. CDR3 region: CASSRSGGFGDYGYTF. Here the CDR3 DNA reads TGTGCCAGCAGTAGGAGTGGGGGGTTTGGGGACTATGGCTACACCTTC.

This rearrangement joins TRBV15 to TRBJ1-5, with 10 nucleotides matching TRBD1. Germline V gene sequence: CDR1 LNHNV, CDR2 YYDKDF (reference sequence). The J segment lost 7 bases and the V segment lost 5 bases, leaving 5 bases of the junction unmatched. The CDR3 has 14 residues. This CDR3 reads CATSGTGELQPQHF. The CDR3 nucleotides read TGTGCCACCAGCGGGACAGGGGAATTGCAGCCCCAGCATTTT. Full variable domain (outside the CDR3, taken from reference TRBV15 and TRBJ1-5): DAMVIQNPRYQVTQFGKPVTLSCSQTLNHNVMYWYQQKSSQAPKLLFHYYDKDFNNEADTPDNFQSRRPNTSFCFLDIRSPGLGDTAMYLCATSGTGELQPQHFGDGTRLSIL.

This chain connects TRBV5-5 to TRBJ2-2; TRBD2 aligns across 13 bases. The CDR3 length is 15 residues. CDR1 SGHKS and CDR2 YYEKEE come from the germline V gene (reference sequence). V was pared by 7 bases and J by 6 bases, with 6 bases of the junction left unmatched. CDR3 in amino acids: CASGELAGGPGELFF. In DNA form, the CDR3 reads TGTGCCAGCGGAGAACTAGCGGGAGGGCCCGGGGAGCTGTTTTTT.

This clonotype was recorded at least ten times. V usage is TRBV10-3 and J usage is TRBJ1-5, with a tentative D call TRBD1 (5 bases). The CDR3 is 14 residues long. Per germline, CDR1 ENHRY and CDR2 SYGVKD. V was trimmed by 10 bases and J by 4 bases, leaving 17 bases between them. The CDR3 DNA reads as TGTGCCAGTCGCGGGACGGCACCAAATCAGCCCCAGCATTTT. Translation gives CASRGTAPNQPQHF.

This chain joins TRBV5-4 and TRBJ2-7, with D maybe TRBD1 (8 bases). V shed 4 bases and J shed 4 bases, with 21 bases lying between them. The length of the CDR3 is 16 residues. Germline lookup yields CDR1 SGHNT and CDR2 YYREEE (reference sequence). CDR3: CASSPRGQEGGYEQYF. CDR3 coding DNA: TGTGCCAGCAGCCCCCGGGGACAGGAGGGGGGGTACGAGCAGTACTTC.

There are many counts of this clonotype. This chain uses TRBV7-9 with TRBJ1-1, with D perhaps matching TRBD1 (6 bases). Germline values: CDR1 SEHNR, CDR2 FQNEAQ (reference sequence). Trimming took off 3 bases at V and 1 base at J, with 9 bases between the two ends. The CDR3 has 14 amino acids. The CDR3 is CASSFGQRNTEAFF. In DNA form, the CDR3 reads TGTGCCAGCAGCTTCGGACAGAGGAACACTGAAGCTTTCTTT.

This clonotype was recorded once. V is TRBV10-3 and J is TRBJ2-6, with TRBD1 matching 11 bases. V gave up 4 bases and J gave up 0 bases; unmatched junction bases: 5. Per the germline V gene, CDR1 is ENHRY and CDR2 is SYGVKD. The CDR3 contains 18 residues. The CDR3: CAISGDRGTVSGANVLTF. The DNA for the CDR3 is TGTGCCATCAGTGGGGACAGGGGGACAGTCTCTGGGGCCAACGTCCTGACTTTC.

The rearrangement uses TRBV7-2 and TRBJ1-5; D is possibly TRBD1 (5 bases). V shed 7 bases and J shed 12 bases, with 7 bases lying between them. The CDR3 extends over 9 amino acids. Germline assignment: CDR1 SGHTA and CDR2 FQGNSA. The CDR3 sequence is CASTGGQHF. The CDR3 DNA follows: TGTGCCAGCACTGGGGGCCAGCATTTT. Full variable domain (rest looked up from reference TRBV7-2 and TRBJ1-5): GAGVSQSPSNKVTEKGKDVELRCDPISGHTALYWYRQSLGQGLEFLIYFQGNSAPDKSGLPSDRFSAERTGGSVSTLTIQRTQQEDSAVYLCASTGGQHFGDGTRLSIL.

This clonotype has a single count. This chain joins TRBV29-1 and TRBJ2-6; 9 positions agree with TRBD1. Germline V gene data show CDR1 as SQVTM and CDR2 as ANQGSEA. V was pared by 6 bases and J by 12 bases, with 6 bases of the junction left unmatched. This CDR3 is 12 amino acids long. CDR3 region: CSVTGGNFVLTF. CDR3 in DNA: TGCAGCGTGACAGGGGGAAACTTCGTCCTGACTTTC. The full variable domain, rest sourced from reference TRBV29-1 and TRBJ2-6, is SAVISQKPSRDICQRGTSLTIQCQVDSQVTMMFWYRQQPGQSLTLIATANQGSEATYESGFVIDKFPISRPNLTFSTLTVSNMSPEDSSIYLCSVTGGNFVLTFGAGSRLTVL.

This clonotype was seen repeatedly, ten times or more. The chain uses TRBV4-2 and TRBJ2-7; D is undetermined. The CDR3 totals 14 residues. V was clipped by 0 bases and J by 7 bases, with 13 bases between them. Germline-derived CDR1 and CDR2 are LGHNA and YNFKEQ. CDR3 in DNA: TGTGCCAGCAGCCAAGACCACGGTTCGGGTGAGCAGTACTTC. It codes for CASSQDHGSGEQYF.

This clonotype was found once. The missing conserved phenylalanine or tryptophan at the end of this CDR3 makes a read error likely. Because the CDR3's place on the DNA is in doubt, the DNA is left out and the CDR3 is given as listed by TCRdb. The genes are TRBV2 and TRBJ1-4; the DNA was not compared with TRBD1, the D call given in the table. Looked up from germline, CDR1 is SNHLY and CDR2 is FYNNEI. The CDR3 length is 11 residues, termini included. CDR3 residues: CASREGTGGNY.

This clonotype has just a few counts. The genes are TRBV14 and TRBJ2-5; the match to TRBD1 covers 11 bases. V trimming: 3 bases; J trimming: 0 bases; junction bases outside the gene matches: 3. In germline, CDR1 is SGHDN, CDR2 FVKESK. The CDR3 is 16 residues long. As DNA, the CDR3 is TGTGCCAGCAGCCAGTGGACAGGGGGCAACCAAGAGACCCAGTACTTC. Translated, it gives CASSQWTGGNQETQYF.

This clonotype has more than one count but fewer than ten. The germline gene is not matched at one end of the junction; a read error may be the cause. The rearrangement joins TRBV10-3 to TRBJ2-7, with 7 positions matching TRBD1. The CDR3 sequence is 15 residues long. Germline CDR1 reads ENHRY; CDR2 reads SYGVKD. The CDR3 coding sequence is TGTGCCAGCAGTGAAGGTATGGGACAGAGGTACGAGCAGTACTTC. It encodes CASSEGMGQRYEQYF.

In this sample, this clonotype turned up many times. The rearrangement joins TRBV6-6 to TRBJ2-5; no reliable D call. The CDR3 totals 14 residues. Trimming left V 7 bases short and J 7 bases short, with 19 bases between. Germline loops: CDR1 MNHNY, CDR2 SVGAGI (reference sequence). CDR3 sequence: CASTGGDPSGTQYF. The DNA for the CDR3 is TGTGCCAGCACCGGTGGGGATCCCTCGGGGACCCAGTACTTC.

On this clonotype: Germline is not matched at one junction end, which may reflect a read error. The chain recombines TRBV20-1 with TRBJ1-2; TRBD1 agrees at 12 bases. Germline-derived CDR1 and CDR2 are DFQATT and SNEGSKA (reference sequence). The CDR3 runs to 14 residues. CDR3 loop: CNARRDRGRNGYTF. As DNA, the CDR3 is TGCAATGCTCGCCGGGACAGGGGGCGGAATGGCTACACCTTC.

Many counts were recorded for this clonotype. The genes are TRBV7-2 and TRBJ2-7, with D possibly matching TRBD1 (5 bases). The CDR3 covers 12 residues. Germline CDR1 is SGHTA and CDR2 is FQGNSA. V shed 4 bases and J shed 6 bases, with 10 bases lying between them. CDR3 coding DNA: TGTGCCAGCAGCTCAGGGCCAGGCGAGCAGTACTTC. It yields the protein CASSSGPGEQYF.

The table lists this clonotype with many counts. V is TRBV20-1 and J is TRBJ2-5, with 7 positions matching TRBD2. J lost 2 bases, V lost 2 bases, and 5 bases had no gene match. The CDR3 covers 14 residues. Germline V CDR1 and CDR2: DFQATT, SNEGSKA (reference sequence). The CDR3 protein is CSARNLGGQETQYF. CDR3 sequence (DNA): TGCAGTGCTAGAAACTTGGGGGGGCAAGAGACCCAGTACTTC.

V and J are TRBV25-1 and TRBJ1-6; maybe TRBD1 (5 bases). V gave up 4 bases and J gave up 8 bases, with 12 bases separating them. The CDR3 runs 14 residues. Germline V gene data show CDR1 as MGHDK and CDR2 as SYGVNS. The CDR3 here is CASSVLGADSPLHF. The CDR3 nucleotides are TGTGCCAGCAGTGTACTAGGGGCAGATTCACCCCTCCACTTT.

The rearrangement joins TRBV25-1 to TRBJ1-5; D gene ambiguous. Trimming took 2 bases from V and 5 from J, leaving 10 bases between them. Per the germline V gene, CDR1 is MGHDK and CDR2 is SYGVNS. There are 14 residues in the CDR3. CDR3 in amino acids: CASSEQFMDQPQHF. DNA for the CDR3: TGTGCCAGCAGTGAACAGTTTATGGATCAGCCCCAGCATTTT. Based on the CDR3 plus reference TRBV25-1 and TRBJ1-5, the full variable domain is EADIYQTPRYLVIGTGKKITLECSQTMGHDKMYWYQQDPGMELHLIHYSYGVNSTEKGDLSSESTVSRIRTEHFPLTLESARPSHTSQYLCASSEQFMDQPQHFGDGTRLSIL.

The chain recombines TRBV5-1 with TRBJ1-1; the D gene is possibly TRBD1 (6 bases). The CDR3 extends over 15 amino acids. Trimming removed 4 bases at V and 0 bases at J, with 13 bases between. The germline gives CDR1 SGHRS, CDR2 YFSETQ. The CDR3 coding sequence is TGCGCCAGCAGCCAACAGGGTCTCATGAACACTGAAGCTTTCTTT. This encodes CASSQQGLMNTEAFF.

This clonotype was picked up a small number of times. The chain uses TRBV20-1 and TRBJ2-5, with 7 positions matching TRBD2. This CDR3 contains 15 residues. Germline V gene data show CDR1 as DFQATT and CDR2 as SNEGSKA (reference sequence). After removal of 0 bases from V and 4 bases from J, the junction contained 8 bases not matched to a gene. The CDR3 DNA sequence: TGCAGTGCTAGAGAGGCGGGGGTTGGGGCAGAGACCCAGTACTTC. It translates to CSAREAGVGAETQYF.

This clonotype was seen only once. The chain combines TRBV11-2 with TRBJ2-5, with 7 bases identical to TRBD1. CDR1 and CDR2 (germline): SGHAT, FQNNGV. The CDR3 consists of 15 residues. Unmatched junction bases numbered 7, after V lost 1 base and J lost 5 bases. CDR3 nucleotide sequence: TGTGCCAGCAGCTTAGTGAGGGGGCCCAATGAGACCCAGTACTTC. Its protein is CASSLVRGPNETQYF.

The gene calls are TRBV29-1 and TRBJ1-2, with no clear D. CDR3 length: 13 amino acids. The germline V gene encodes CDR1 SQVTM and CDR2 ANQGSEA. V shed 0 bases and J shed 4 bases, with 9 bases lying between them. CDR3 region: CSVEDRAGYGYTF. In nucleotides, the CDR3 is TGCAGCGTTGAAGATCGGGCGGGCTATGGCTACACCTTC.

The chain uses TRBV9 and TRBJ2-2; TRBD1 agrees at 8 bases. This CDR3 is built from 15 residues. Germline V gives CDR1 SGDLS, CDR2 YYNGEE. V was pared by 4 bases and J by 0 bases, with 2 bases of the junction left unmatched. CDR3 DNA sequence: TGTGCCAGCAGCCCAGGGGGCGCGAACACCGGGGAGCTGTTTTTT. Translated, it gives CASSPGGANTGELFF.

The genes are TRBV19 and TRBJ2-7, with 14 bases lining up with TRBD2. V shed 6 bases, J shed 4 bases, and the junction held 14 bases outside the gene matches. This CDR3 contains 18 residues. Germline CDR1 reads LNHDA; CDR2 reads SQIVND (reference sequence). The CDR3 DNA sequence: TGTGCCAGTAGCAACTTAGGGGGGACTAGCGGGAGAATGTACGAGCAGTACTTC. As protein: CASSNLGGTSGRMYEQYF.

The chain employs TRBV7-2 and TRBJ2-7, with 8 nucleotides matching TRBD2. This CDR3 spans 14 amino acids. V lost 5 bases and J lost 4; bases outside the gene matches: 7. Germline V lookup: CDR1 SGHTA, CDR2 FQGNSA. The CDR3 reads CASSPGGATYEQYF. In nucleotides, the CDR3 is TGTGCCAGCAGCCCCGGGGGGGCTACATACGAGCAGTACTTC.

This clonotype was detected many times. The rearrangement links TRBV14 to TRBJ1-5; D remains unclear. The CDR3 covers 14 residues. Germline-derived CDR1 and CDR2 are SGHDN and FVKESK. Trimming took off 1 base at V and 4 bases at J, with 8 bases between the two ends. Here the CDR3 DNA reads TGTGCCAGCAGCCAAGGATCATTTAATCAGCCCCAGCATTTT. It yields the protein CASSQGSFNQPQHF.